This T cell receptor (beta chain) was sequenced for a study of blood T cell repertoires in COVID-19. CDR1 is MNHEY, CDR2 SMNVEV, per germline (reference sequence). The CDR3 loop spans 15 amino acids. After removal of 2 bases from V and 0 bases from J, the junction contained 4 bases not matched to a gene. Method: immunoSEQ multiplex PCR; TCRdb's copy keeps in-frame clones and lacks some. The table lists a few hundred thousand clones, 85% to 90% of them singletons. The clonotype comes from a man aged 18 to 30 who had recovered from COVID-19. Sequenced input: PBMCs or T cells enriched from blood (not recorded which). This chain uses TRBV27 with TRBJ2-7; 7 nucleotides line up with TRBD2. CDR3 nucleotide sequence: TGTGCCAGCAGTTTAACGCCGGGGGGCTCCTACGAGCAGTACTTC. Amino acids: CASSLTPGGSYEQYF.